This TCR beta chain comes out of a study of T-cell reconstitution after alpha-beta-depleted transplantation in children. Study outcomes and limitations: Some patients showed high day-60 TCRbeta diversity, which derived from surviving recipient T cells and thymic progenitors. Hyperexpanded clones declined; after one year, newly produced T cells mostly supplied diversity. It was reported that alpha-beta T cells came from several hundred expanded graft clones (about two months after transplant).

Unique molecular identifiers were incorporated into the prepared TCRbeta library. MiXCR, applied by TCRdb to the PCR reads, yields one record per CDR3 protein. The table lists 200,000 to 250,000 distinct CDR3 sequences, roughly a tenth of them singletons. This clonotype has a count of ten or more. Its antigen is unidentified. The sequences come from PBMCs, collected before TCRalphabeta/CD19-depleted stem cell transplant. The clonotype originates from a child younger than two with acute myeloid leukemia, due to receive a stem cell transplant.

CDR3 amino acids: CASSLLAGDSYEQYF. In DNA form, the CDR3 reads TGTGCCAGCAGTTTACTAGCGGGGGATTCCTACGAGCAGTACTTC. The chain combines TRBV27 with TRBJ2-7, with 10 bases aligning to TRBD2. The CDR3 is 15 residues long. J gave up 1 base and V 2 bases, and 2 bases lay outside the gene matches. CDR1 and CDR2 from the germline V gene are MNHEY and SMNVEV (reference sequence).